This is a list of T cell receptor beta chains from one sample in a study of shared clonotypes between healthy human individuals. TCRdb's table, derived via immunoSEQ multiplex PCR, lists solely in-frame clones and lacks some. The table lists about 1.5 million clones, around 98% of them singletons. The source material was naive CD4+ T cells sorted from blood. The receptors originated from a man younger than 40 in good health. Both conserved end residues are part of each CDR3. Fields, in order: D gene, V gene, J gene, clone size, CDR3 DNA, CDR3 protein. A D gene is named only where the DNA matches it firmly. Not all rows give a size; the values are once, few, many and, for expanded clones, a class.

-	TRBV6-5	TRBJ2-7	-	TGTGCCAGCACCACCAGGGACTCAGCCTACGAGCAGTACTTC	CASTTRDSAYEQYF
-	TRBV13	TRBJ2-2	-	TGTGCCAGCGGCCCTTGGCGGCCGAACACCGGGGAGCTGTTTTTT	CASGPWRPNTGELFF
TRBD2	TRBV5-1	TRBJ2-1	-	TGCGCCAGCAGCTCCGGACTAGCGGCTTACAATGAGCAGTTCTTC	CASSSGLAAYNEQFF
TRBD2	TRBV4-3	TRBJ2-1	-	TGCGCCAGCAGCCAAGTAGTAGCGGGGCCCTACAATGAGCAGTTCTTC	CASSQVVAGPYNEQFF
-	TRBV6-5	TRBJ2-6	few	TGTGCCAGCAGAGGATCTGGGGCCAACGTCCTGACTTTC	CASRGSGANVLTF
TRBD2	TRBV10-3	TRBJ2-7	-	TGTGCCATCAGTGAGTCGGTAGCGGGAGGAACCTACGAGCAGTACTTC	CAISESVAGGTYEQYF
TRBD2	TRBV7-2	TRBJ2-7	-	TGTGCCAGCAGAAGAATAGCGGGAGGCTACGAGCAGTACTTC	CASRRIAGGYEQYF
-	TRBV28	TRBJ1-3	-	TGTGCCAGCAGTATAAACTCGGGGGTTGGAAACACCATATATTTT	CASSINSGVGNTIYF
-	TRBV28	TRBJ2-2	-	TGTGCCAGCAGGGGTGGGTTCACCGGGGAGCTGTTTTTT	CASRGGFTGELFF
-	TRBV9	TRBJ2-5	-	TGTGCCAGCAGTGAACTAGTTTCTCGGGAGACCCAGTACTTC	CASSELVSRETQYF
-	TRBV27	TRBJ1-2	once	TGTGCCAGCAGTTCCTCGGGACATTCGGTTGGCTACACCTTC	CASSSSGHSVGYTF
-	TRBV7-9	TRBJ2-7	-	TGTGCCAGCGGCGAGGACTTCTCCTACGAGCAGTACTTC	CASGEDFSYEQYF
-	TRBV19	TRBJ1-3	-	TGTGCCAGTAGCCCTCGCGGGGGCCTCTCTGGAAACACCATATATTTT	CASSPRGGLSGNTIYF
TRBD1	TRBV29-1	TRBJ1-1	-	TGCAGCGTGGACTACAGGGGGCGGTTGAAAACTGAAGCTTTCTTT	CSVDYRGRLKTEAFF
-	TRBV9	TRBJ2-3	once	TGTGCCAGCAGCGTAGATTGGAGGGAGAGGGGGACAGATACGCAGTATTTT	CASSVDWRERGTDTQYF
-	TRBV27	TRBJ2-7	-	TGTGCCAGCAGTTTAAGGCCTACCGGGGCAGGGTACGAGCAGTACTTC	CASSLRPTGAGYEQYF
-	TRBV11-2	TRBJ2-3	-	TGTGCCAGCAGCTTAGATCAGGGGGATACGCAGTATTTT	CASSLDQGDTQYF
TRBD1	TRBV27	TRBJ2-1	once	TGTGCCAGTAGCCCCGGGACAGTATACAATGAGCAGTTCTTC	CASSPGTVYNEQFF
-	TRBV7-9	TRBJ1-5	-	TGTGCCAGCTCGGGTAGGGTTGATCAGCCCCAGCATTTT	CASSGRVDQPQHF
-	TRBV13	TRBJ2-7	-	TGTGCCAGCAGCTCCCGGGGGTACGAGCAGTACTTC	CASSSRGYEQYF
-	TRBV28	TRBJ2-7	-	TGTGCCAGCACGTCAAGCTCCTACGAGCAGTACTTC	CASTSSSYEQYF
-	TRBV6-5	TRBJ2-5	-	TGTGCCAGCAGTTACTCCCGACAAGGGGAGACCCAGTACTTC	CASSYSRQGETQYF
-	TRBV11-2	TRBJ1-1	-	TGTGCCAGCAGGTCAACTACAAAAATGAACACTGAAGCTTTCTTT	CASRSTTKMNTEAFF